The subject of this entry is one T cell receptor (beta chain). Its antigen remains unidentified. An immunoSEQ assay, version v3.0, was performed at survey level. What sequencing targeted per sample was about 40,000-50,000 T-cell genomes. The table came from immunoSEQ multiplex PCR; TCRdb's copy has only in-frame clones and leaves some out. The sample lists around 40,000 clones, 70% to 90% seen once, with approximately 10% in the top ten. The sample originates from a study of long-term antiretroviral therapy in people with HIV. Study-wide findings and caveats: Upon ART, diversity increased but remained lower than transplant donor controls. Specimen acquisition occurred between the mid-2000s and the late 2010s, potentially under older ART regimens. Clones expanded before ART dominated the repertoire at all time points.

This clonotype was sampled from a man aged 18 to 29 with HIV. The sample consisted of unsorted PBMCs, taken 2.2 years after starting antiretroviral therapy.

The CDR3 here is CASSEGDTGELFF. CDR3 DNA: TGTGCCAGCAGTGAGGGGGACACCGGGGAGCTGTTTTTT. The chain carries TRBV6-4 and TRBJ2-2; possibly TRBD1 or TRBD2 for D (5 bases each). The V gene lost 3 bases and the J gene lost 3 bases, with 5 bases spanning the gap. Looked up from germline, CDR1 is MRHNA and CDR2 is SNTAGT. The CDR3 sequence is 13 residues long.